The source of this T cell receptor (beta chain) is a study of blood T cell repertoires in COVID-19. The wider study: The samples span acute and convalescent COVID-19 from the United States, Italy and Spain. T cells, B-cell-depleted T cells, or PBMCs supplied cDNA or gDNA.

Looked up from germline, CDR1 is MNHEY and CDR2 is SVGAGI. The V and J ends lost 6 bases and 2 bases, in that order; junction bases with no gene match: 4. The CDR3 is made up of 14 amino acids. Study processing details: Amplifying reference gene primers gave estimates of nucleated cell counts. Clones were read by immunoSEQ multiplex PCR, and TCRdb kept only the in-frame ones, dropping some. The V and J calls and clone size were taken over from that table, and D and trimming were inferred from the DNA. The sample shows some 150,000 clones, 85% to 90% of them seen only once. Regarding this clone: Other nucleotide sequences in the sample specify the same CDR3.

This rearrangement joins TRBV6-5 to TRBJ1-5; 7 nucleotides match TRBD1. This clonotype was obtained from a man aged 45-65 years who had recovered from COVID-19. The material sequenced was peripheral blood. CDR3 amino acids: CASSSRGGNQPQHF. The DNA of the CDR3 is TGTGCCAGCAGCTCCAGGGGGGGCAATCAGCCCCAGCATTTT.